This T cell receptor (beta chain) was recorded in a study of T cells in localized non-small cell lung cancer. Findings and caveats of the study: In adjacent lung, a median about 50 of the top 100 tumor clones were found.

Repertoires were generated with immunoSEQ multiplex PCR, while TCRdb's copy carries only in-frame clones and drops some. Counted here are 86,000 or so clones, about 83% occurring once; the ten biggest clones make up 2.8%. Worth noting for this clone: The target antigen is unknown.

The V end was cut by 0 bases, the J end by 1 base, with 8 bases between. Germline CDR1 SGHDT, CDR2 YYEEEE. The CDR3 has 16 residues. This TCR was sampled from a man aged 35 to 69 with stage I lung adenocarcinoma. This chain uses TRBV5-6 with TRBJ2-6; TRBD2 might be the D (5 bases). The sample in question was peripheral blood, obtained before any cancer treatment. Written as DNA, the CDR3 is TGTGCCAGCAGCTTGGGAGGGTTTTCTGGGGCCAACGTCCTGACTTTC. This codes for CASSLGGFSGANVLTF.